This T cell receptor beta chain is drawn from a study of T cells after yellow fever vaccination (dated by TCRdb to the late 2010s). For the wider study: The SMART-Seq v4 Ultra Low Input RNA kit was used to prepare libraries from fractions with low cell numbers. To follow T-cell clones before and after primary and booster YFV17D yellow fever vaccination, bulk TCR alpha and beta repertoires were sequenced over time. Two healthy male donors, one aged 18 to 30 and one aged 30 to 39 years, were included in the cohort. Blood samples were taken at several timepoints before and after primary and secondary immunization, and bulk PBMC replicates and cell subsets were isolated. Summary of the overall study and its limitations: A small fraction of clonotypes appeared in both the CD4 and CD8 compartments, likely as a result of convergent recombination. Because the study included only two donors, the extent to which the findings can be generalized is limited. Most clones expanded after primary vaccination (about 95% of CD4 and 70% to 90% of CD8) were re-detected after the booster, suggesting that broad memory maintenance occurred. Because abundant contaminating clonotypes from the bulk population could be contained in FACS-sorted repertoires, computational filtering was required. Compared with the primary T-cell response, the secondary T-cell response was faster but weaker, reaching its peak on day 5 rather than on day 15.

This clonotype was observed a few times. The antigen it recognizes is unknown. Per-base quality was not reported, and no clone a single base away is much larger than it. Synthesis of TCR cDNA relied on 5'RACE template switching, a step that introduced a universal primer site along with unique molecular identifiers. cDNA synthesis was primed from both the TCR alpha and TCR beta constant segments. Two PCR steps were used to amplify libraries, with sample barcodes and sequencing adapters being added in the second step. Libraries were sequenced on Illumina HiSeq 2500 (2x100 bp) or NovaSeq (2x150 bp). Under the source paper's analysis protocol: MIGEC was used to demultiplex reads and collapse the reads into UMI consensus sequences, and MiXCR was used for V(D)J alignment. Using edgeR on replicate PBMC samples, clonotypes were called vaccine-responding if FDR was below 0.01 and the log2 fold change was above 5 up to day 15. Each bulk clonotype was labeled CD4 or CD8 based on which sequenced repertoire, CD4 or CD8, contained the clonotype at higher abundance. The raw public data were reprocessed by TCRdb itself: fastp quality trimming at Q25, MiXCR clonotype calling, in-frame beta chains only. Rows with one shared CDR3 protein collapse into an entry with the most common genes and DNA. The V and J calls, along with clone size, are taken from TCRdb and not from the paper's own processing. Within this sample are under 550,000 distinct CDR3 sequences, with about a fifth of them counted one time only. The ten biggest clones cover around 16% of the sample.

Taken with the paper, the label for treatment or condition translates to: live attenuated yellow fever vaccine strain. Two biological replicates of bulk PBMCs were collected at each blood-draw timepoint. A standard Ficoll-Paque protocol was used to isolate PBMCs from peripheral blood. TriZol was used to extract RNA from bulk PBMCs, CD4 and CD8 fractions, and dextramer-positive and dextramer-negative fractions. This sequence originates from a young man who received the YFV17D yellow fever vaccine. Sequences were derived from PBMCs, sampled approximately 20 days after the first yellow fever vaccination.

The nucleotides are TGTGCCATCAAAATAGGAAACACTGAAGCTTTCTTT. Translated, this is CAIKIGNTEAFF. Recombination linked TRBV10-3 to TRBJ1-1, with no reliable assignment of the D segment. For CDR1 and CDR2, the germline V gene lists ENHRY and SYGVKD. V is clipped by 7 bases and J by 2 bases, and the sequence between their germline boundaries is 8 bases long. The CDR3 contains 12 residues, cysteine and phenylalanine counted. The CDR3 DNA has 36 bases and is translated from base 1.